One sample yielded the 27 T cell receptor beta chains listed below, sequenced in a study of T cell clonality in common variable immunodeficiency. TCRdb's table, derived via immunoSEQ multiplex PCR, lists solely in-frame clones and lacks some. The profile covers about 37,000 clones, none occurring a single time. The sequenced sample was peripheral blood mononuclear cells. The receptors here all came from a person between 18 and 69 years old in good health.

This clone was detected ten times or more. With the read ending 3 residues before the CDR3 end, the germline J gene is used to fill in that end. The gene calls are TRBV19 and TRBJ1-1; a weak D match, TRBD1 (6 bases). Trimming removed 6 bases at V and 1 base at J, with 18 bases between. The germline gives CDR1 LNHDA, CDR2 SQIVND (reference sequence). The CDR3 is 16 amino acids. This chain's CDR3 is CASSYRQESRNTEAFF. Incomplete CDR3 DNA: TGTGCCAGTAGCTACAGACAGGAGAGTAGGAACACTGAA.

This clone was recorded at least ten times. With the read ending 3 residues before the CDR3 end, the germline J gene is used to fill in that end. The chain has TRBV7-9 and TRBJ2-7, with D uncertain. The CDR3 is 13 residues long. Germline V lookup: CDR1 SEHNR, CDR2 FQNEAQ (reference sequence). Deletions cut 5 bases from V and 5 bases from J, with 13 bases between. This CDR3 reads CASSPPGFHEQYF. The part of the CDR3 DNA that was read is TGTGCCAGCAGCCCGCCCGGGTTCCACGAG.

This clone was counted many times. The read terminates 3 residues before the CDR3 end, so the remaining end is supplied by the germline J gene. This chain connects TRBV5-1 to TRBJ1-2; possibly TRBD1 for D (6 bases). The germline CDR1 and CDR2 sequences are SGHRS and YFSETQ. CDR3 length: 12 residues. V was pared by 4 bases and J by 6 bases, with 10 bases between. Incomplete CDR3 DNA: TGCGCCAGCAGCACCAACAGGGATGGC. It yields the protein CASSTNRDG. The CDR3 reads in full as CASSTNRDGYTF.

This clone was found many times. One end of the junction does not line up with germline, which may come from a read error. The CDR3 end falls 3 residues outside the read, so it is completed with the germline J gene. The chain has TRBV6-1 and TRBJ1-5, with D maybe TRBD1 (5 bases). The length of the CDR3 is 18 residues. Germline V gene lookup returns CDR1 MNHNS and CDR2 SASEGT. The CDR3 spells CASSEALAGGRGNQPQHF. CDR3 bases read: TGTGCCAGCAGCGAAGCCCTGGCCGGGGGAAGAGGCAATCAGCCC.

On this clone: Read coverage stops 3 residues before the CDR3 terminus; the germline J gene supplies the remainder. V usage is TRBV11-1 and J usage is TRBJ1-1, with TRBD1 as a possible D gene (5 bases). With 1 base removed from V and 0 bases from J, the gap between germline ends came to 9 bases. CDR3 length equals 15 residues. Germline assignment: CDR1 SGHAT and CDR2 FQDESV (reference sequence). Incomplete CDR3 DNA: TGTGCCAGCAGCTTAGGGGGGGGTTTGAACACTGAA. Its protein product is CASSLGGGLNTE. The CDR3 in full is CASSLGGGLNTEAFF.

In this sample, this clone turned up many times. Coverage ceases 3 residues before the CDR3 finishes, and the germline J gene fills in the end. This chain links TRBV7-8 with TRBJ2-7; 8 nucleotides align to TRBD2. V trimming: 0 bases; J trimming: 4 bases; junction bases outside the gene matches: 5. This CDR3 has 15 residues. Germline V gives CDR1 SGHVS, CDR2 FQNEAQ. CDR3 bases read: TGTGCCAGCAGCTTAGCAGGGACTAGTGTATACGAG. It specifies CASSLAGTSVYE. The whole CDR3 protein reads CASSLAGTSVYEQYF.

There are many counts of this clone. Read sequence stops 3 residues before the CDR3 end, and the germline J gene provides the missing end. The V call is TRBV7-2, the J call TRBJ2-5; 9 bases line up with TRBD2. The J segment lost 3 bases and the V segment lost 5 bases, leaving 4 bases of the junction unmatched. The V gene's germline CDR1 is SGHTA and CDR2 FQGNSA. The CDR3 is made up of 14 amino acids. The CDR3: CASSPRLAEETQYF. CDR3 bases read: TGTGCCAGCAGCCCCAGACTAGCGGAAGAGACC.

This clone occurred many times. The DNA ends 3 residues before the CDR3 does, and the rest of the CDR3 is filled in from the germline J gene. The V and J genes are TRBV7-3 and TRBJ2-5; the match to TRBD2 covers 8 bases. J gave up 4 bases and V 5 bases, and 12 bases lay outside the gene matches. Germline lookup yields CDR1 SGHTA and CDR2 FQGTGA. CDR3 length: 16 amino acids. The part of the CDR3 DNA that was read is TGTGCCAGCAGCCCTGGGACTAGTGTTGGAAGAGAGACC. It is translated as CASSPGTSVGRET. The whole CDR3 region reads CASSPGTSVGRETQYF.

This clone was detected many times. The CDR3 is cut off 3 residues early in the read; its end comes from the germline J gene. The genes are TRBV14 and TRBJ2-1; no definite D call. V was pared by 5 bases and J by 5 bases, with 4 bases between. Per germline, CDR1 SGHDN and CDR2 FVKESK. The CDR3 loop spans 11 amino acids. Here the CDR3 reads CASSYHNEQFF. Incomplete CDR3 DNA: TGTGCCAGCAGCTATCACAATGAG.

This clone has at least ten counts. Read coverage stops 3 residues before the CDR3 terminus; the germline J gene supplies the remainder. The V gene is TRBV5-5, the J gene TRBJ2-1, with 9 bases matching TRBD1. Trimming took 4 bases from V and 6 from J; bases not matched to a gene: 8. There are 15 residues in the CDR3. The germline gives CDR1 SGHKS, CDR2 YYEKEE (reference sequence). Here the CDR3 reads CASSVTGGGPNEQFF. The covered CDR3 bases are TGTGCCAGCAGCGTAACAGGGGGCGGTCCCAATGAG.

This clone was found many times. From the germline J gene comes the end of the CDR3, since the read stops 3 residues before it. The rearrangement links TRBV11-3 to TRBJ1-1; D might be TRBD1 (5 bases). This CDR3 region has 13 residues. Germline assignment: CDR1 SGHNT and CDR2 YENEEA. V was trimmed by 2 bases and J by 5 bases, leaving 9 bases between them. The CDR3 loop is CASSLSGKTEAFF. CDR3 bases read: TGTGCCAGCAGCTTATCAGGGAAAACTGAA.

This clone was detected many times. The CDR3 DNA, read in part, is TGTGCCAGCTCACTAGGGGTTGGAAACACC. Amino acid sequence: CASSLGVGNT. The complete CDR3 sequence is CASSLGVGNTIYF. The chain recombines TRBV18 with TRBJ1-3; TRBD1 might be the D (5 bases). The CDR3 goes on 3 residues after the read ends, and that part is filled in from the germline J gene. The germline CDR1 and CDR2 sequences are KGHSH and LQKENI. The CDR3 is made up of 13 amino acids. Trimming stripped 4 bases from V and 3 bases from J, with 7 bases between.

This clone has ten or more counts. The read is 3 residues too short to cover the CDR3 end, so that end is filled in from the germline J gene. The chain couples TRBV5-1 to TRBJ1-2; 8 bases line up with TRBD1. Unmatched junction bases numbered 2, after V lost 0 bases and J lost 4 bases. Germline loops: CDR1 SGHRS, CDR2 YFSETQ. CDR3 length equals 14 residues. The covered CDR3 bases are TGCGCCAGCAGCTTGGGGACAGGGTTCTATGGC. It translates to CASSLGTGFYG. The complete CDR3 reads CASSLGTGFYGYTF.

This clone was recorded many times. The CDR3 end is not reached by the read, which stops 3 residues before it; the germline J gene fills it in. The chain joins TRBV20-1 to TRBJ2-2; D not resolved. From germline, CDR1 is DFQATT and CDR2 SNEGSKA (reference sequence). Trimming removed 2 bases from V and 6 bases from J, with 13 bases in between. This CDR3 spans 14 amino acids. This CDR3 reads CSARSIGFAGELFF. The CDR3 bases that were read are TGCAGTGCTAGAAGTATCGGGTTCGCCGGGGAG.

This clone was seen repeatedly, ten times or more. The DNA ends 3 residues before the CDR3 does, and the rest of the CDR3 is filled in from the germline J gene. The chain has TRBV11-3 and TRBJ2-2; D call uncertain. The CDR3 extends over 14 amino acids. The V and J ends lost 4 bases and 3 bases respectively, with 9 bases between them. CDR1 is SGHNT and CDR2 is YENEEA in the germline V gene. CDR3 DNA (partial): TGTGCCAGCAGCTCACCAGGAGACACCGGGGAG. This codes for CASSSPGDTGE. The whole CDR3 is CASSSPGDTGELFF.

This clone was observed at least ten times. The CDR3 end falls 3 residues outside the read, so it is completed with the germline J gene. The V gene is TRBV7-3, the J gene TRBJ1-1; D uncertain. Germline CDR1 SGHTA, CDR2 FQGTGA. This CDR3 is 13 amino acids long. Trimming stripped 4 bases from V and 1 base from J, with 7 bases between. CDR3: CASSSLGNTEAFF. The covered CDR3 bases are TGTGCCAGCAGCTCACTTGGGAACACTGAA.

In its sample, this clone was seen many times. The CDR3 end is not reached by the read, which stops 3 residues before it; the germline J gene fills it in. This sequence joins TRBV20-1 and TRBJ1-1, with a tentative D call TRBD1 (6 bases). Trimming left V 8 bases short and J 4 bases short, with 17 bases between. Per the germline V gene, CDR1 is DFQATT and CDR2 is SNEGSKA (reference sequence). This CDR3 comprises 13 residues. CDR3 DNA (partial): TGCAGTCCCGGGGGGGCCGGGGCCACTGAA. Its protein is CSPGGAGATE. The CDR3, in full, reads CSPGGAGATEAFF.

This clone was seen at least ten times. The CDR3 end lies 3 residues beyond the end of the read and is filled in from the germline J gene. The rearrangement uses TRBV6-2 or TRBV6-3 and TRBJ2-1; D is ambiguous. From germline, CDR1 is MNHEY and CDR2 SVGEGT. CDR3 length: 12 residues. The V gene lost 8 bases and the J gene lost 4 bases, with 9 bases spanning the gap. CDR3 in amino acids: CASQRSYNEQFF. The sequenced CDR3 bases are TGTGCCAGCCAAAGGTCGTACAATGAG.

This clone came up many times. CDR3 loop: CASSLHPQETQYF. The sequenced CDR3 bases are TGTGCCAGCAGTTTACATCCACAAGAGACC. This chain links TRBV12-3 or TRBV12-4 with TRBJ2-5; D remains unclear. The read gets to within 3 residues of the CDR3 end, and the germline J gene fills in the rest. Trimming cost V 2 bases and J 2 bases, with 6 bases left between them. This CDR3 is 13 amino acids long.

There are many counts of this clone. The CDR3 end is not reached by the read, which stops 3 residues before it; the germline J gene fills it in. The chain couples TRBV20-1 to TRBJ1-4; D unclear. This CDR3 region has 14 residues. Germline CDR1 DFQATT, CDR2 SNEGSKA (reference sequence). Trimming cost V 5 bases and J 6 bases, with 16 bases left between them. CDR3 DNA (partial): TGCAGTGCTCGACGGGCGGGAATTGATGAAAAA. Its protein is CSARRAGIDEK. The whole CDR3 is CSARRAGIDEKLFF.

On this clone: With the read ending 3 residues before the CDR3 end, the germline J gene is used to fill in that end. The chain has TRBV11-2 and TRBJ2-1; 12 positions match TRBD2. Germline CDR1 and CDR2: SGHAT and FQNNGV. The CDR3 is 15 amino acids. V shed 5 bases and J 8 bases; nucleotides not matched to a gene: 7. This chain's CDR3 is CASSPTSGSSYEQFF. The covered CDR3 bases are TGTGCCAGCAGCCCGACTAGCGGGAGCTCCTATGAG.

The sample holds many counts of this clone. With the read ending 3 residues before the CDR3 end, the germline J gene is used to fill in that end. The rearrangement uses TRBV18 and TRBJ1-5; no firm D call. Germline V gene lookup returns CDR1 KGHSH and CDR2 LQKENI. The CDR3 totals 13 residues. Trimming pared 3 bases from V and 4 bases from J, leaving 7 bases between. CDR3 region: CASSPPFNQPQHF. The CDR3 bases that were read are TGTGCCAGCTCACCTCCATTTAATCAGCCC.

This clone was seen at least ten times. CDR3 protein: CASSVGLAGETQYF. The DNA read from the CDR3 is TGTGCCAGCAGCGTCGGACTAGCGGGAGAGACC. The chain combines TRBV7-9 with TRBJ2-5; 11 bases align to TRBD2. The read stops 3 residues short of the end of the CDR3; the missing end is completed from the germline J gene. J lost 4 bases, V lost 5 bases, and 3 bases had no gene match. The CDR3 has 14 amino acids. CDR1 and CDR2 from the germline V gene are SEHNR and FQNEAQ (reference sequence).

This clone was detected ten times or more. The DNA ends 3 residues before the CDR3 does, and the rest of the CDR3 is filled in from the germline J gene. This chain joins TRBV6-2 or TRBV6-3 and TRBJ2-7; TRBD2 agrees at 10 bases. The CDR3 sequence is 17 residues long. The V gene end was trimmed by 0 bases and the J gene end by 0 bases; junction bases not matched to a gene: 5. Germline loops: CDR1 MNHEY, CDR2 SVGEGT. This CDR3 is CASSYSAGGSTSYEQYF. The sequenced CDR3 bases are TGTGCCAGCAGTTACTCAGCGGGGGGGTCTACCTCCTACGAG.

This clone showed up many times. The CDR3 is cut off 3 residues early in the read; its end comes from the germline J gene. The rearrangement uses TRBV12-5 and TRBJ2-5; 7 positions match TRBD1. Trimming at V came to 8 bases and at J to 4 bases, leaving 7 bases not matched to a gene. Germline values: CDR1 LGHNT, CDR2 FRNRAP. CDR3 length: 13 residues. CDR3 DNA, as far as it was read: TGTGCTAGTTTGTTGACAGGGCCAGAGACC. Protein sequence: CASLLTGPET. The full CDR3 reads CASLLTGPETQYF.

This clone showed up many times. The read stops 3 residues short of the end of the CDR3; the missing end is completed from the germline J gene. This chain links TRBV19 with TRBJ1-2; TRBD1 matches at 7 bases. The trim removed 3 bases at V and 4 bases at J, leaving 2 bases unmatched. Germline lookup yields CDR1 LNHDA and CDR2 SQIVND (reference sequence). This CDR3 has 13 amino acids. The CDR3 sequence: CASSIGTAYGYTF. Partial CDR3 DNA: TGTGCCAGTAGTATCGGGACAGCCTATGGC.

This clone was counted ten times or more. The CDR3 extends 3 residues past the end of the read, so its final part is completed from the germline J gene. This chain links TRBV20-1 with TRBJ2-7; TRBD2 matches at 11 bases. V lost 6 bases to trimming and J lost 6 bases; unmatched junction nucleotides: 10. This CDR3 is 14 amino acids long. Germline V gene sequence: CDR1 DFQATT, CDR2 SNEGSKA (reference sequence). CDR3: CSATGLAGGGEQYF. The part of the CDR3 DNA that was read is TGCAGTGCCACGGGGCTAGCGGGGGGCGGCGAG.